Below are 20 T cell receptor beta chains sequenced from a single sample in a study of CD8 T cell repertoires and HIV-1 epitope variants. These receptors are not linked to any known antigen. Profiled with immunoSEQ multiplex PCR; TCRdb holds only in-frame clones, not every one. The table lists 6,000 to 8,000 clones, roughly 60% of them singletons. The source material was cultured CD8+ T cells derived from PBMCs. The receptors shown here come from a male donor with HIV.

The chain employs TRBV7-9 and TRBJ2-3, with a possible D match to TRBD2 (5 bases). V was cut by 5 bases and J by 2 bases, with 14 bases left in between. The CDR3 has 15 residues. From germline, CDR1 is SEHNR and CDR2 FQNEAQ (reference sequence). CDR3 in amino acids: CASSVEETPTDTQYF. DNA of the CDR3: TGTGCCAGCAGCGTGGAGGAGACACCCACAGATACGCAGTATTTT.

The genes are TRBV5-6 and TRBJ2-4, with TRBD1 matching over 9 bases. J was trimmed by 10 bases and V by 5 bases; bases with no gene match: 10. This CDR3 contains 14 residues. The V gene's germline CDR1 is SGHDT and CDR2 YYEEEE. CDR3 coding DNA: TGTGCCAGCAGTCCCGGGACAGGGTATCTTATTCAGTACTTC. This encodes CASSPGTGYLIQYF.

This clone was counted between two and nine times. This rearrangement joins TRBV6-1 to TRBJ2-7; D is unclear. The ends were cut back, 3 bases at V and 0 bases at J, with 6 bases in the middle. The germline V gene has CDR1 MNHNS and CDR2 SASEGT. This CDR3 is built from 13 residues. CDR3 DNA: TGTGCCAGCAGTGACATTCTCTCCTACGAGCAGTACTTC. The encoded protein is CASSDILSYEQYF.

Here the CDR3 DNA reads TGCAGCGTCGCCGGGACAGGGGACTATGGCTACACCTTC. Its protein product is CSVAGTGDYGYTF. The chain links TRBV29-1 to TRBJ1-2; 10 bases match TRBD1. This CDR3 contains 13 residues. Per the germline V gene, CDR1 is SQVTM and CDR2 is ANQGSEA. V was pared by 6 bases and J by 3 bases, with 4 bases of the junction left unmatched.

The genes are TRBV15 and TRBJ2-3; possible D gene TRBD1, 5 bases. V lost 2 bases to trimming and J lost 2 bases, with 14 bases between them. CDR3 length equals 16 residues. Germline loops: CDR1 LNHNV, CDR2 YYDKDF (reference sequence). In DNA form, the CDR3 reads TGTGCCACCAGCAGACCAGGACAAGCCTCCACAGATACGCAGTATTTT. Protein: CATSRPGQASTDTQYF. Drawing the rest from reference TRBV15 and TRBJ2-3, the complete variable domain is DAMVIQNPRYQVTQFGKPVTLSCSQTLNHNVMYWYQQKSSQAPKLLFHYYDKDFNNEADTPDNFQSRRPNTSFCFLDIRSPGLGDTAMYLCATSRPGQASTDTQYFGPGTRLTVL.

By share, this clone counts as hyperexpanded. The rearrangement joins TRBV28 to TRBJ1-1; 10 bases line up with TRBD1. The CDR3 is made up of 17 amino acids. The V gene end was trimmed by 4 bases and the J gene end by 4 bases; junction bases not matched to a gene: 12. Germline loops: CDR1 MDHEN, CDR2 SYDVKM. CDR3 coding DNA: TGTGCCAGCAGTTCCCCCGGGACAGGGGTGATTTCCACTGAAGCTTTCTTT. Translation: CASSSPGTGVISTEAFF.

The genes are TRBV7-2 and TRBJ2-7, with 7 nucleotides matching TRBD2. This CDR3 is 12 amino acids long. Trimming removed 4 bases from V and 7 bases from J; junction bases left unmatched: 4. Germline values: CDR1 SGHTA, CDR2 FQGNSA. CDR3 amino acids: CASSSTSLEQYF. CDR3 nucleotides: TGTGCCAGCAGCTCGACTAGCTTAGAGCAGTACTTC.

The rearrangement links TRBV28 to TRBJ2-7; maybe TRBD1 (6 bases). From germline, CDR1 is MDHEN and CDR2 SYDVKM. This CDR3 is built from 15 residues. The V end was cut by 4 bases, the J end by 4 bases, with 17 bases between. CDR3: CASSWGPQGDYEQYF. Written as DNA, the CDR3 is TGTGCCAGCAGTTGGGGGCCTCAAGGGGATTACGAGCAGTACTTC.

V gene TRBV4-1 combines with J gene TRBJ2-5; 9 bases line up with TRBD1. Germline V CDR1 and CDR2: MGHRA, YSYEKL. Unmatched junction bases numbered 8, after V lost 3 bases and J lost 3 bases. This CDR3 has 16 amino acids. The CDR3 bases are TGCGCCAGCAGCCAGGTGTTCCGGGACAGGGAAGAGACCCAGTACTTC. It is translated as CASSQVFRDREETQYF.

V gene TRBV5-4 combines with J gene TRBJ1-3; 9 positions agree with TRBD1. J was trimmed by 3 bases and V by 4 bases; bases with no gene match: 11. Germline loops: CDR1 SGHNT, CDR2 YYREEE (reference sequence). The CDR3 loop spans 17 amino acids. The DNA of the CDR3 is TGTGCCAGCAGCGCGCTGGACAGGGGAGTCGGTGGAAACACCATATATTTT. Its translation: CASSALDRGVGGNTIYF.

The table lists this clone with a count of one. CDR3 sequence (DNA): TGTGCCAGTAGTATGGGTAGCGGGGGGGTGAACACCGGGGAGCTGTTTTTT. The encoded protein is CASSMGSGGVNTGELFF. J is TRBJ2-2 and V is TRBV19; TRBD2 matches 11 bases. J lost 1 base, V lost 3 bases, and 4 bases had no gene match. Germline V gene sequence: CDR1 LNHDA, CDR2 SQIVND (reference sequence). There are 17 residues in the CDR3.

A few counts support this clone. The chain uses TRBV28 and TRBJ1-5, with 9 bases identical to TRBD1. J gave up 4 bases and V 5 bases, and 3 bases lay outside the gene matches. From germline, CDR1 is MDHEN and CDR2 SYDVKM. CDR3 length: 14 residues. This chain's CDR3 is CASSLGTGNQPQHF. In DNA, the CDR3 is TGTGCCAGCAGTCTCGGGACAGGGAATCAGCCCCAGCATTTT.

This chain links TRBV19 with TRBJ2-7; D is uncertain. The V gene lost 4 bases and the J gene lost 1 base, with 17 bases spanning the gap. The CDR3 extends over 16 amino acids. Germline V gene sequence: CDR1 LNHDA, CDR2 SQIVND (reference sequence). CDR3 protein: CASSNAHDSPSYEQYF. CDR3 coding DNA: TGTGCCAGTAGTAACGCTCACGACTCACCTTCCTACGAGCAGTACTTC.

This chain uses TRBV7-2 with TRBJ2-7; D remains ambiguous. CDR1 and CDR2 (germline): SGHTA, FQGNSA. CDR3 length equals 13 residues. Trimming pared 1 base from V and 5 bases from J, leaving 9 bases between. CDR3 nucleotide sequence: TGTGCCAGCAGCTTAGAGGCGTTCAACGAGCAGTACTTC. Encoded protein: CASSLEAFNEQYF.

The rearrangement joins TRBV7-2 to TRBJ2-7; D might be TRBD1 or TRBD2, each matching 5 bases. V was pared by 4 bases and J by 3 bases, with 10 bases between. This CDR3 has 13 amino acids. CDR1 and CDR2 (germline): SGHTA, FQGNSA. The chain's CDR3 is CASSSGLSYEQYF. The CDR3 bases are TGTGCCAGCAGCTCGGGGCTTAGCTACGAGCAGTACTTC. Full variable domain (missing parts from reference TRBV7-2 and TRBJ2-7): GAGVSQSPSNKVTEKGKDVELRCDPISGHTALYWYRQSLGQGLEFLIYFQGNSAPDKSGLPSDRFSAERTGGSVSTLTIQRTQQEDSAVYLCASSSGLSYEQYFGPGTRLTVT.

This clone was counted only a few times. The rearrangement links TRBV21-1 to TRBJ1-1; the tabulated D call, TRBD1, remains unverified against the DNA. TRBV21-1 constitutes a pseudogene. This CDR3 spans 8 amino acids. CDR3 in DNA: TGTGCATCCAGGGAAGCTTTCTTT. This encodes CASREAFF.

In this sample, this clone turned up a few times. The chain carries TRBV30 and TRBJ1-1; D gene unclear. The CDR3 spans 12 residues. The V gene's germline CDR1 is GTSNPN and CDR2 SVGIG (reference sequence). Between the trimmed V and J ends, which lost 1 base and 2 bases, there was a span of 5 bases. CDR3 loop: CAWSGVNTEAFF. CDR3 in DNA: TGTGCCTGGAGTGGGGTTAACACTGAAGCTTTCTTT.

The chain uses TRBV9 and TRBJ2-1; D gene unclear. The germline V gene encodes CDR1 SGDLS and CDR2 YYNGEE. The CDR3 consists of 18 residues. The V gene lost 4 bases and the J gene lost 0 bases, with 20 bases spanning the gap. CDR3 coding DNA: TGTGCCAGCAGCCAAGAACTGGTGATGCCTAGCTCCTACAATGAGCAGTTCTTC. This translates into CASSQELVMPSSYNEQFF.

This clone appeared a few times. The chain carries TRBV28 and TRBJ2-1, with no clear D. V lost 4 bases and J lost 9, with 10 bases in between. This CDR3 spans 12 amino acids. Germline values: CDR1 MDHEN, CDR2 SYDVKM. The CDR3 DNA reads TGTGCCAGCAGTTGGGGTAGTGTTGAGCAGTTCTTC. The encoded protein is CASSWGSVEQFF.

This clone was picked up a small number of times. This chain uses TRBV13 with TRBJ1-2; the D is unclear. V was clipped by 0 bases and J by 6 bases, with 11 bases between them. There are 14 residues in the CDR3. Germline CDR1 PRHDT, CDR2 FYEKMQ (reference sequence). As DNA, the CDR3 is TGTGCCAGCAGCTTAGGTCCGGGAGCGGATGGCTACACCTTC. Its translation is CASSLGPGADGYTF.